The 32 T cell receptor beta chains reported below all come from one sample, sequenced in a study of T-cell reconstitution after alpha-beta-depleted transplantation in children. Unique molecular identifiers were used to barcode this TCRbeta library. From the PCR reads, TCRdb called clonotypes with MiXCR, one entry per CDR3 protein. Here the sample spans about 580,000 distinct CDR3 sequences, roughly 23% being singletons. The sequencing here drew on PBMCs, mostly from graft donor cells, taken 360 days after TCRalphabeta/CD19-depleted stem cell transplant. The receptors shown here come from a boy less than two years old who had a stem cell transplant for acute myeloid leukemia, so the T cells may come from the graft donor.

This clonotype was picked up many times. The CDR3 reads CSAMDRGSANEKLFF. Here the CDR3 DNA reads TGCAGCGCGATGGACAGGGGATCGGCTAATGAAAAACTGTTTTTT. The J gene is TRBJ1-4, the V gene TRBV29-1; TRBD1 aligns across 9 bases. This CDR3 is built from 15 residues. With 7 bases clipped from V and 3 bases from J, the junction kept 9 bases outside the gene matches. Germline lookup yields CDR1 SQVTM and CDR2 ANQGSEA.

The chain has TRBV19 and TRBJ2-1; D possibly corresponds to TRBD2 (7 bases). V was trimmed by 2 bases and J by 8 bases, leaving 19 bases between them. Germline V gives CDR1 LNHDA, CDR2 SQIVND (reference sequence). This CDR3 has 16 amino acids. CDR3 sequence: CASSILGGRRLHEQFF. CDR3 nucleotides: TGTGCCAGTAGTATACTCGGGGGGCGTAGACTCCATGAGCAGTTCTTC.

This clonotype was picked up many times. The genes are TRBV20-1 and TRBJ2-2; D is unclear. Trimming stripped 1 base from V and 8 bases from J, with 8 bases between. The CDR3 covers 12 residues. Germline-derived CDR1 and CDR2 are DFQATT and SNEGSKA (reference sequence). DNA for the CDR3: TGCAGTGCTAGAGGGTCGGAGGGGGAGCTGTTTTTT. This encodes CSARGSEGELFF.

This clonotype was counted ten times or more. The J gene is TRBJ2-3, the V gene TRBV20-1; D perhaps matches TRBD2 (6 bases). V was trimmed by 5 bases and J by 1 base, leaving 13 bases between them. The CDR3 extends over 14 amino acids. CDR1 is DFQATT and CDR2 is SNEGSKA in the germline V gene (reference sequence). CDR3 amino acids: CSAPGTYRTDTQYF. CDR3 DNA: TGCAGTGCTCCCGGGACTTATCGCACAGATACGCAGTATTTT.

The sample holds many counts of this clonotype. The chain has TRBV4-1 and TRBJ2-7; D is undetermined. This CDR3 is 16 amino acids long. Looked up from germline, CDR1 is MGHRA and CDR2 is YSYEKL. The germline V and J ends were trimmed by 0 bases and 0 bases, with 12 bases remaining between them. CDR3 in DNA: TGCGCCAGCAGCCAAGATTTTAGAAGGGTCTCCTACGAGCAGTACTTC. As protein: CASSQDFRRVSYEQYF.

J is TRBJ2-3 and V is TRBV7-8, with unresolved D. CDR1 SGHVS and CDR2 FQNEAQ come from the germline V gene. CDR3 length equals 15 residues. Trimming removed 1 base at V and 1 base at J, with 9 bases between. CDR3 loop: CASSLGYVGTDTQYF. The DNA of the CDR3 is TGTGCCAGCAGCTTAGGATATGTGGGCACAGATACGCAGTATTTT.

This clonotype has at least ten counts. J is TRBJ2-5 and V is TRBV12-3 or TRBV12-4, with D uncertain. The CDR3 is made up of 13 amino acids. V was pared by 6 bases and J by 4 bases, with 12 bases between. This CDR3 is CASSPRSRETQYF. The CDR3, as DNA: TGTGCCAGCAGCCCCCGGTCGAGAGAGACCCAGTACTTC.

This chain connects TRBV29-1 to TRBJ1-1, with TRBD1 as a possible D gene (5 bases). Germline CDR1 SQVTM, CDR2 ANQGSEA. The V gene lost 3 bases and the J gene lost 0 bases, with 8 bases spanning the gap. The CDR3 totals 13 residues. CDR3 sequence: CSVEGRVNTEAFF. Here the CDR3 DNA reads TGCAGCGTTGAGGGACGGGTGAACACTGAAGCTTTCTTT.

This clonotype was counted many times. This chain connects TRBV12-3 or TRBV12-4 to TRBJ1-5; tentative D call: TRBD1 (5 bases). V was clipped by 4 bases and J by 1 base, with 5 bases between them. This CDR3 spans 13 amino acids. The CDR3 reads CASSSGSNQPQHF. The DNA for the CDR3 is TGTGCCAGCAGTTCAGGGAGCAATCAGCCCCAGCATTTT.

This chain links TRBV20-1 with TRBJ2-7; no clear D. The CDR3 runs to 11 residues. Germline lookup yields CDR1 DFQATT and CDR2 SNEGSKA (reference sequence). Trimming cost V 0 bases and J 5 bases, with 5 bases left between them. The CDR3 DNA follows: TGCAGTGCTAGAGATTATAACGAGCAGTACTTC. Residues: CSARDYNEQYF.

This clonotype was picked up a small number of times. The CDR3 is CSVQGGLQGSSYEQYF. CDR3 DNA sequence: TGCAGTGTGCAAGGGGGCTTACAGGGTTCTTCCTACGAGCAGTACTTC. This rearrangement joins TRBV20-1 to TRBJ2-7; TRBD1 agrees at 7 bases. V lost 7 bases to trimming and J lost 1 base; unmatched junction nucleotides: 16. Germline assignment: CDR1 DFQATT and CDR2 SNEGSKA (reference sequence). This CDR3 comprises 16 residues.

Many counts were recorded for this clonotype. This CDR3 reads CASSNAGQAYEQYF. CDR3 sequence (DNA): TGTGCCAGCAGTAACGCGGGACAGGCCTACGAGCAGTACTTC. This chain joins TRBV12-3 or TRBV12-4 and TRBJ2-7; 8 bases fit TRBD1. Unmatched junction bases numbered 5, after V lost 5 bases and J lost 2 bases. The CDR3 runs to 14 residues.

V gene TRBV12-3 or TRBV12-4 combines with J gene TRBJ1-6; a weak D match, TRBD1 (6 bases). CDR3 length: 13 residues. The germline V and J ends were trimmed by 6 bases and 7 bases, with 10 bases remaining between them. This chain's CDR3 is CASRSDRNSPLHF. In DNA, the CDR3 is TGTGCCAGCAGGTCGGACAGAAATTCACCCCTCCACTTT.

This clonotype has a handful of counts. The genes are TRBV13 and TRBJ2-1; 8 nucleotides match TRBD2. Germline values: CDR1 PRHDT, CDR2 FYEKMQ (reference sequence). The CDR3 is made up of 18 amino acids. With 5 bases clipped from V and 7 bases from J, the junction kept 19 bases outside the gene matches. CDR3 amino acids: CASSPGVVRGGPVNEQFF. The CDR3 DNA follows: TGTGCCAGCAGCCCCGGCGTGGTCCGCGGGGGGCCCGTAAATGAGCAGTTCTTC. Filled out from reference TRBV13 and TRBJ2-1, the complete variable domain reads AAGVIQSPRHLIKEKRETATLKCYPIPRHDTVYWYQQGPGQDPQFLISFYEKMQSDKGSIPDRFSAQQFSDYHSELNMSSLELGDSALYFCASSPGVVRGGPVNEQFFGPGTRLTVL.

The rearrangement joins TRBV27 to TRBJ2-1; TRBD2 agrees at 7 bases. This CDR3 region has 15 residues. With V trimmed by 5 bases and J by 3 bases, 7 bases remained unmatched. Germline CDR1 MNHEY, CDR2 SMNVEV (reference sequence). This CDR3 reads CASSILAEHYNEQFF. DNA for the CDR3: TGTGCCAGCAGTATCCTAGCGGAACACTACAATGAGCAGTTCTTC.

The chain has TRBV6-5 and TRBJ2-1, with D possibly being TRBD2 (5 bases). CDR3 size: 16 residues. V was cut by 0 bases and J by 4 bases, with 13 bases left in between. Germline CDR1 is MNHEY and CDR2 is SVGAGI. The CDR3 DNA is TGTGCCAGCAGTTACTCGAAGGTGGGGAGTTACAATGAGCAGTTCTTC. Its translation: CASSYSKVGSYNEQFF.

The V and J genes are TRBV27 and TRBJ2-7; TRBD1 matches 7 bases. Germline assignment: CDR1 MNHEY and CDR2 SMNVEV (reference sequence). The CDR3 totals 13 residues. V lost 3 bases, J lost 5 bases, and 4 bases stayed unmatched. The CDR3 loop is CASSLGTEDEQYF. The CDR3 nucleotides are TGTGCCAGCAGTTTGGGGACAGAGGACGAGCAGTACTTC.

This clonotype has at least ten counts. The CDR3 loop reads CSAALAGSTDTQYF. DNA for the CDR3: TGCAGTGCGGCACTAGCAGGGAGCACAGATACGCAGTATTTT. This chain links TRBV20-1 with TRBJ2-3; D is possibly TRBD2 (6 bases). This CDR3 has 14 residues. Germline-derived CDR1 and CDR2 are DFQATT and SNEGSKA (reference sequence). V gave up 6 bases and J gave up 0 bases, with 13 bases separating them.

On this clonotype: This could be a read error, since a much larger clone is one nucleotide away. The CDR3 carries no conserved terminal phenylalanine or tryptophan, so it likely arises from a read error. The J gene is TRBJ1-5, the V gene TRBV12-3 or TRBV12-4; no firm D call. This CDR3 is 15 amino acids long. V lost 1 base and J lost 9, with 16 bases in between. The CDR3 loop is CASSLVGGSHGPQHS. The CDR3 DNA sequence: TGTGCCAGCAGTTTAGTCGGAGGCAGCCATGGGCCCCAGCATTCT.

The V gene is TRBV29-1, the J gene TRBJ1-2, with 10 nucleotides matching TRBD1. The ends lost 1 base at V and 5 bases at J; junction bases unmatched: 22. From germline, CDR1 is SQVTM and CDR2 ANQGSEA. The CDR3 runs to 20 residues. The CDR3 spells CSVEVPTLGQGIRPLYGYTF. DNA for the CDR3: TGCAGCGTTGAAGTTCCAACACTGGGACAGGGGATACGGCCTCTATATGGCTACACCTTC.

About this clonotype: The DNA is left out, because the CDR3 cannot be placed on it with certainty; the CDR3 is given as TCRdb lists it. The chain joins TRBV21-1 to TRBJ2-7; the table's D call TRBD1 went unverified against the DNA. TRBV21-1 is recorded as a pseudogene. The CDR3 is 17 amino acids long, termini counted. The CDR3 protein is CASSNWGTGATSYEQYV.

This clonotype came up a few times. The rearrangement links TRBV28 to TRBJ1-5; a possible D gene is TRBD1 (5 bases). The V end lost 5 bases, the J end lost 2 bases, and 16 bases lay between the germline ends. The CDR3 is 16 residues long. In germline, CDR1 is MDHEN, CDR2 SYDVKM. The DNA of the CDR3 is TGTGCCAGCAGTCCCCCATGGGGCGCGGGCAATCAGCCCCAGCATTTT. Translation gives CASSPPWGAGNQPQHF.

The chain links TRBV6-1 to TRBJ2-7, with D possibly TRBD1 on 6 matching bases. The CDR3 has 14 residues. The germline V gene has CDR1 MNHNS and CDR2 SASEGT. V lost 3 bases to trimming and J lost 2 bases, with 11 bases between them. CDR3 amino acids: CASSDRGIPYEQYV. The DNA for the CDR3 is TGTGCCAGCAGTGACAGGGGTATACCCTACGAGCAGTACGTC.

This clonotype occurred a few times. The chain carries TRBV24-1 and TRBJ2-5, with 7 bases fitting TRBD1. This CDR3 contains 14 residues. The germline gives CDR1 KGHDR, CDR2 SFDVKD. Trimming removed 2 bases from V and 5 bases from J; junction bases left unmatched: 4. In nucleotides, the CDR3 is TGTGCCACCAGTGATTGGTACAGGGGTGAGACCCAGTACTTC. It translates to CATSDWYRGETQYF.

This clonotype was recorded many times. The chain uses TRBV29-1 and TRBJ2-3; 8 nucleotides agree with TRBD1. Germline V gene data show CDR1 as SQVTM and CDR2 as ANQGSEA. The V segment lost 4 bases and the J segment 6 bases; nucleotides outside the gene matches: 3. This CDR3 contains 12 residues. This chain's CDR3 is CSVGQGWDTQYF. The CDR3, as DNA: TGCAGCGTTGGACAGGGGTGGGATACGCAGTATTTT.

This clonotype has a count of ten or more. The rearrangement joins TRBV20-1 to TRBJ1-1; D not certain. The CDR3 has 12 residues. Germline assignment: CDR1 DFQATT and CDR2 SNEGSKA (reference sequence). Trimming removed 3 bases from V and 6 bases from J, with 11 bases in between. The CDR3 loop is CSASSVRPEAFF. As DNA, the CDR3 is TGCAGTGCTAGTAGCGTGAGGCCTGAAGCTTTCTTT.

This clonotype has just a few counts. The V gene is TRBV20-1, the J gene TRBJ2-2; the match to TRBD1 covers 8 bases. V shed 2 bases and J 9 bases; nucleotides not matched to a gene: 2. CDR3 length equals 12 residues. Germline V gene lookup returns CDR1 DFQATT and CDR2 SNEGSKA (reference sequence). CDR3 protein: CSARQGAWELFF. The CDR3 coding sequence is TGCAGTGCTAGACAGGGGGCGTGGGAGCTGTTTTTT.

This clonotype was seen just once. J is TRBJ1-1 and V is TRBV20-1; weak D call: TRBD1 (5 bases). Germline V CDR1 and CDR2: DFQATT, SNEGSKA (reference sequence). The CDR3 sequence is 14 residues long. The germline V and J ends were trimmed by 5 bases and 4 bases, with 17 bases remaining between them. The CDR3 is CSASSGGGGTEAFF. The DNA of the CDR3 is TGCAGTGCTTCCTCCGGGGGTGGAGGCACTGAAGCTTTCTTT.

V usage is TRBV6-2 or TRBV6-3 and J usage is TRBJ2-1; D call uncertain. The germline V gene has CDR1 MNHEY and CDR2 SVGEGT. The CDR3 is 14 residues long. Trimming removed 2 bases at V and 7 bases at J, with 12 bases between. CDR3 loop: CASSYNSEENEQFF. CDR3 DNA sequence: TGTGCCAGCAGTTACAATTCTGAGGAAAATGAGCAGTTCTTC.

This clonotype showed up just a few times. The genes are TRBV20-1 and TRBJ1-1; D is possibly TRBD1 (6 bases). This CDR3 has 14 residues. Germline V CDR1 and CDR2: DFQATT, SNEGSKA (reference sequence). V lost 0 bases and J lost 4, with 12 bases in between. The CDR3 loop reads CSARDRQGFTEAFF. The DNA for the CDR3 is TGCAGTGCTAGAGATCGTCAGGGGTTCACTGAAGCTTTCTTT.

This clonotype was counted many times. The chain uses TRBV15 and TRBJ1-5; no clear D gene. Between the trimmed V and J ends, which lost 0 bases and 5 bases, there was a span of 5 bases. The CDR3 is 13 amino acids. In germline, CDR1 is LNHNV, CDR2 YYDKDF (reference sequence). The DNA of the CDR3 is TGTGCCACCAGCAGAGAACTAGATCAGCCCCAGCATTTT. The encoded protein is CATSRELDQPQHF.

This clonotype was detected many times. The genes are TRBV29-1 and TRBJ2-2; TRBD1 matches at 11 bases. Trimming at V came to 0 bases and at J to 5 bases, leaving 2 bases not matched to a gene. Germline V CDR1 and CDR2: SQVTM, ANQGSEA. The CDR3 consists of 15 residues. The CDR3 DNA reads TGCAGCGTTGAAGAGTGGGACAGGGGGACCGGGGAGCTGTTTTTT. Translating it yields CSVEEWDRGTGELFF.